This entry concerns a single T cell receptor (beta chain). Its antigen is not identified. Clones were read by immunoSEQ multiplex PCR, and TCRdb kept only the in-frame ones, dropping some. The data show some 65,000 clones, about three quarters seen once. The sample belongs to a study of OX40 agonist ivuxolimab in advanced cancers. Study-wide background: Earlier treatment with anti-PD-1, anti-PD-L1 or anti-CTLA-4 was permitted, and 35% to 45% had received some.

Germline V gene data show CDR1 as MNHEY and CDR2 as SVGAGI. This CDR3 region has 15 residues. After removal of 6 bases from V and 7 bases from J, the junction contained 7 bases not matched to a gene. Autoimmune disease history or systemic immunosuppression barred patients. The investigators sampled blood at baseline, at cycle 4 day 1, and at cycle 7 day 1. General study points: CD8+ T cells averaged more expanded clones than CD4+.

The sequences come from CD4+ or CD8+ T cells sorted from blood, collected in a trial of the OX40 agonist ivuxolimab. The V gene is TRBV6-5, the J gene TRBJ2-2, with 11 bases lining up with TRBD2. The TCR comes from an adult with an advanced solid tumor such as melanoma, head and neck, liver or kidney cancer. Here the CDR3 DNA reads TGTGCCAGCAGAGTAGCGGGAGGGCTCATCGGGGAGCTGTTTTTT. Translating it yields CASRVAGGLIGELFF.